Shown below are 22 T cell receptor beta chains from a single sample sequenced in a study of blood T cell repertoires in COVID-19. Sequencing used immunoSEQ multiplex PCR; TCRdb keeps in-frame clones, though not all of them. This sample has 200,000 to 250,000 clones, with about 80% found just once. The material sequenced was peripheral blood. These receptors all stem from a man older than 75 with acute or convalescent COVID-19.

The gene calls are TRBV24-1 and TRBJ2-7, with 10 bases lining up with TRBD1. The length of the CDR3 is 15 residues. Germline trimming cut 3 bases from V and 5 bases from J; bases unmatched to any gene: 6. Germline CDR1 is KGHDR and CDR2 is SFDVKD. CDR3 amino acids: CATSDRTGGRNEQYF. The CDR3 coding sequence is TGTGCCACCAGTGATAGGACAGGGGGGAGGAACGAGCAGTACTTC.

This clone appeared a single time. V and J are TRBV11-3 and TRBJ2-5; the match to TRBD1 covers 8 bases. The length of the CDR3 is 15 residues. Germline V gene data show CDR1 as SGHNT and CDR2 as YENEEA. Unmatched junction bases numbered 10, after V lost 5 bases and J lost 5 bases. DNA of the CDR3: TGTGCCAGCAGCCCGAGACAGGGGTTAGGGGAGACCCAGTACTTC. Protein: CASSPRQGLGETQYF.

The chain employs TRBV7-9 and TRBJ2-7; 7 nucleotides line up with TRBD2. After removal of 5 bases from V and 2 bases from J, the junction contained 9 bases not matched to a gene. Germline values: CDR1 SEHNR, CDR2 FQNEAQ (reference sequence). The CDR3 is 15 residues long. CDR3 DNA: TGTGCCAGCAGCCCTTACTCGGGAGGCCCCTACGAGCAGTACTTC. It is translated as CASSPYSGGPYEQYF.

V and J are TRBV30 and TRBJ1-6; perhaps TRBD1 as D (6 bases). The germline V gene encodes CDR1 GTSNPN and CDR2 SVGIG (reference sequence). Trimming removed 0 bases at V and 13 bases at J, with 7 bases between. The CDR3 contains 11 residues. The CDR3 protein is CAWSVQGPLHF. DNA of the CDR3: TGTGCCTGGAGTGTACAGGGCCCCCTCCACTTT.

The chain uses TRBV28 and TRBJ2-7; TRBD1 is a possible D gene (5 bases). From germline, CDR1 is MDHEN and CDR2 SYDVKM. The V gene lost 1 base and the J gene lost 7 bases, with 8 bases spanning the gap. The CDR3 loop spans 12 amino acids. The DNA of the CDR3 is TGTGCCAGCAGTTTATACCGACAGGAGCAGTACTTC. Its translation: CASSLYRQEQYF.

CDR3 protein: CASSSLTGGRETQYF. CDR3 sequence (DNA): TGTGCCAGCAGTTCGCTGACAGGGGGCCGGGAGACCCAGTACTTC. V is TRBV6-5 and J is TRBJ2-5; 10 positions match TRBD1. The ends lost 4 bases at V and 5 bases at J; junction bases unmatched: 7. The V gene's germline CDR1 is MNHEY and CDR2 SVGAGI. There are 15 residues in the CDR3.

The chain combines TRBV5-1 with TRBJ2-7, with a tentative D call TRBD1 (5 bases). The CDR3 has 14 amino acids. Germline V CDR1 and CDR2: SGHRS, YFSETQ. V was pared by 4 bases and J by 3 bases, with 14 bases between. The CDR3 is CASSAYDSLYEQYF. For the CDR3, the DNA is TGCGCCAGCAGCGCGTATGACAGCCTCTACGAGCAGTACTTC. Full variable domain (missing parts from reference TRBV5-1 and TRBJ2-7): KAGVTQTPRYLIKTRGQQVTLSCSPISGHRSVSWYQQTPGQGLQFLFEYFSETQRNKGNFPGRFSGRQFSNSRSEMNVSTLELGDSALYLCASSAYDSLYEQYFGPGTRLTVT.

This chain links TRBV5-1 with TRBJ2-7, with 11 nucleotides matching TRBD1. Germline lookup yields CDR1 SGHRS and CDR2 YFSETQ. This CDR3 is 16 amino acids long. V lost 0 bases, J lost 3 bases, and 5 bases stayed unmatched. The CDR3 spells CASSLGGTGGRYEQYF. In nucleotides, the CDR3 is TGCGCCAGCAGCTTGGGAGGGACAGGGGGGCGCTACGAGCAGTACTTC.

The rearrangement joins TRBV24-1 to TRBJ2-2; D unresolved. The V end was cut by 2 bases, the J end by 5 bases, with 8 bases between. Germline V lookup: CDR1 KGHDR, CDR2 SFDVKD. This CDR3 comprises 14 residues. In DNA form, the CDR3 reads TGTGCCACCAGTGATTCCGTCCGTACCGGGGAGCTGTTTTTT. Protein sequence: CATSDSVRTGELFF.

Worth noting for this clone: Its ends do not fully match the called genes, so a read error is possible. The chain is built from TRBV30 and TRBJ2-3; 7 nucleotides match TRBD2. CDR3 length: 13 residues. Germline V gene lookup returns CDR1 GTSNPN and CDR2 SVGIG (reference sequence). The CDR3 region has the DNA TGTGCCTGGACTAGCGGCCCCACAGATAGGCAGTATTTT. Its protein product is CAWTSGPTDRQYF.

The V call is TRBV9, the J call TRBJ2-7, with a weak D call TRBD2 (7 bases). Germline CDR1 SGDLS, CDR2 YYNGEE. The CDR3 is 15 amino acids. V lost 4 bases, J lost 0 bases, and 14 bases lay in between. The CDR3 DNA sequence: TGTGCCAGCAGCCCTTCGGGGGGCCTCTCCTACGAGCAGTACTTC. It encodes CASSPSGGLSYEQYF. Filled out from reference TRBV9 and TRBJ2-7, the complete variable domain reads DSGVTQTPKHLITATGQRVTLRCSPRSGDLSVYWYQQSLDQGLQFLIQYYNGEERAKGNILERFSAQQFPDLHSELNLSSLELGDSALYFCASSPSGGLSYEQYFGPGTRLTVT.

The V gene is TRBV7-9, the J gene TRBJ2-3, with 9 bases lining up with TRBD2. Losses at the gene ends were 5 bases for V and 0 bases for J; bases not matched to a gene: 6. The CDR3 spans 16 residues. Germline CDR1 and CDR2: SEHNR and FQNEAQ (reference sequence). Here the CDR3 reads CASSPRAGGSTDTQYF. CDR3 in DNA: TGTGCCAGCAGCCCAAGAGCGGGGGGTAGCACAGATACGCAGTATTTT.

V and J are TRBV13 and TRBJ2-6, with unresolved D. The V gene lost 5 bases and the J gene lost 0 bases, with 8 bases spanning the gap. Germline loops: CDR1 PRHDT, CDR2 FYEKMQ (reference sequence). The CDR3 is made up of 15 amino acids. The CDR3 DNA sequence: TGTGCCAGCAGCACTACTCTCTCTGGGGCCAACGTCCTGACTTTC. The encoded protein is CASSTTLSGANVLTF. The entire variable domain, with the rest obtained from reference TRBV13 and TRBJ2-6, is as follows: AAGVIQSPRHLIKEKRETATLKCYPIPRHDTVYWYQQGPGQDPQFLISFYEKMQSDKGSIPDRFSAQQFSDYHSELNMSSLELGDSALYFCASSTTLSGANVLTFGAGSRLTVL.

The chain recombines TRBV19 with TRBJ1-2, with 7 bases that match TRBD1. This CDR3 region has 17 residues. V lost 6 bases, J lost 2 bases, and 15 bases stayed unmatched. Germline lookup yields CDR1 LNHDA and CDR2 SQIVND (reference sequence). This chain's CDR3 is CASSTTEGVRGNYGYTF. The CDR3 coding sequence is TGTGCCAGTAGCACTACTGAGGGGGTCAGGGGGAACTATGGCTACACCTTC.

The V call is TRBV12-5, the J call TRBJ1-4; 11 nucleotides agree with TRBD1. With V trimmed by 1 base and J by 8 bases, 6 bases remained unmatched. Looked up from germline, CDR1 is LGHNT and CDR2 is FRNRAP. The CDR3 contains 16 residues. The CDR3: CASGLDRGQGVEKLFF. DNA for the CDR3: TGTGCTAGTGGTTTGGATCGGGGACAGGGGGTCGAAAAACTGTTTTTT.

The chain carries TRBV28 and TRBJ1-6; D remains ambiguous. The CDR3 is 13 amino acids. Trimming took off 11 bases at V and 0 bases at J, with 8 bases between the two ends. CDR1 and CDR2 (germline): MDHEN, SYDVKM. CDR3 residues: CAARGSYNSPLHF. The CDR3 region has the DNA TGTGCCGCCCGGGGCTCCTATAATTCACCCCTCCACTTT.

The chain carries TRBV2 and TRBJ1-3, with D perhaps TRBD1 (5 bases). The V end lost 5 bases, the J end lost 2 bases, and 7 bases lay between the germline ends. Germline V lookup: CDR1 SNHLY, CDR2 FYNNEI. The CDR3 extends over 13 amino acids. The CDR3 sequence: CASSQGPGNTIYF. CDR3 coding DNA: TGTGCCAGCAGTCAGGGTCCTGGAAACACCATATATTTT.

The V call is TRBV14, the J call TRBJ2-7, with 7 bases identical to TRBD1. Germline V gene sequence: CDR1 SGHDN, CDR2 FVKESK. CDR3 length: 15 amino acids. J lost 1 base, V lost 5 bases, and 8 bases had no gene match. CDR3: CASSTRQGGSYEQYF. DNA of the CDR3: TGTGCCAGCAGCACCCGACAGGGTGGGTCCTACGAGCAGTACTTC.

The CDR3 region has the DNA TGCGCCAGCAGCTTGGACGGGGGGCGCACTGAAAAACTGTTTTTT. Protein product: CASSLDGGRTEKLFF. This chain connects TRBV5-1 to TRBJ1-4; the D gene is possibly TRBD1 (6 bases). The CDR3 covers 15 residues. Per germline, CDR1 SGHRS and CDR2 YFSETQ. V lost 0 bases, J lost 7 bases, and 13 bases lay in between.

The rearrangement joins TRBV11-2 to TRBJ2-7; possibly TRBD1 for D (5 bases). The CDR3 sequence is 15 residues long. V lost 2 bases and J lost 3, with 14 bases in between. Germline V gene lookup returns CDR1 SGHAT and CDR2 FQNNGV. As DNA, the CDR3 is TGTGCCAGCAGCTTAAACGACAGTCCCCTCTACGAGCAGTACTTC. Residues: CASSLNDSPLYEQYF.

CDR3 sequence (DNA): TGTGCCAGCAGCCGGGGGACAGGCAGGGGCTACACCTTC. Its translation: CASSRGTGRGYTF. The V and J genes are TRBV6-5 and TRBJ1-2, with 8 bases lining up with TRBD1. Germline assignment: CDR1 MNHEY and CDR2 SVGAGI. Trimming took 6 bases from V and 8 from J; bases not matched to a gene: 8. The CDR3 sequence is 13 residues long.

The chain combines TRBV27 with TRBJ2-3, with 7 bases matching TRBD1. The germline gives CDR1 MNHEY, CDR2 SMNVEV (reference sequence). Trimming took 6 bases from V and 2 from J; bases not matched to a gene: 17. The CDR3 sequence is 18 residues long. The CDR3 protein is CASRSQGVGAQSTDTQYF. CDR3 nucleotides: TGTGCCAGCAGATCCCAGGGGGTCGGAGCCCAGTCCACAGATACGCAGTATTTT.